These 28 T cell receptor beta chains came from one sample sequenced in a study of blood T cell repertoires in COVID-19. Data came from immunoSEQ multiplex PCR; TCRdb stores just in-frame clones and leaves some out. The sample records around 170,000 clones, about 74% being singletons. The sequencing input was peripheral blood. Receptors originate from a woman at least 80 years old with acute or convalescent COVID-19.

The chain employs TRBV5-8 and TRBJ1-2; 10 positions match TRBD1. CDR3 size: 13 residues. CDR1 is SGHTS and CDR2 is YDEGEE in the germline V gene. V shed 4 bases, J shed 8 bases, and the junction held 5 bases outside the gene matches. In DNA, the CDR3 is TGTGCCAGCAGCGCCGGACAGGGGGGAGGCTACACCTTC. It codes for CASSAGQGGGYTF.

There are a few counts of this clone. The chain has TRBV7-9 and TRBJ2-7, with a weak D call TRBD1 (5 bases). This CDR3 comprises 12 residues. Germline V gene sequence: CDR1 SEHNR, CDR2 FQNEAQ (reference sequence). V was cut by 0 bases and J by 7 bases, with 7 bases left in between. In nucleotides, the CDR3 is TGTGCCAGCAGCTTAGCAGGGGAAGAGCAGTACTTC. This codes for CASSLAGEEQYF. Looking up the rest from reference TRBV7-9 and TRBJ2-7 gives the full variable domain: DTGVSQNPRHKITKRGQNVTFRCDPISEHNRLYWYRQTLGQGPEFLTYFQNEAQLEKSRLLSDRFSAERPKGSFSTLEIQRTEQGDSAMYLCASSLAGEEQYFGPGTRLTVT.

CDR3 DNA: TGTGCCTGGACCTGGACTAGCGGCAATGAGCAGTTCTTC. Translated, it gives CAWTWTSGNEQFF. The rearrangement uses TRBV30 and TRBJ2-1, with 10 bases matching TRBD2. V lost 4 bases to trimming and J lost 6 bases; unmatched junction nucleotides: 3. CDR3 length: 13 residues. The V gene's germline CDR1 is GTSNPN and CDR2 SVGIG (reference sequence).

The V gene is TRBV4-2, the J gene TRBJ2-2; possible D gene TRBD1, 6 bases. The germline V gene encodes CDR1 LGHNA and CDR2 YNFKEQ. V shed 0 bases and J shed 4 bases, with 12 bases lying between them. The CDR3 extends over 16 amino acids. CDR3 in DNA: TGTGCCAGCAGCCAAGATTTGGGGGCCACCACCGGGGAGCTGTTTTTT. It specifies CASSQDLGATTGELFF.

This clone came up once. This chain uses TRBV28 with TRBJ1-3; D not certain. Germline V CDR1 and CDR2: MDHEN, SYDVKM. Deletions cut 4 bases from V and 2 bases from J, with 3 bases between. The length of the CDR3 is 12 residues. The CDR3 region has the DNA TGTGCCAGCAGTTCTCCTGGAAACACCATATATTTT. Amino acid sequence: CASSSPGNTIYF.

This clone was counted between two and nine times. V and J are TRBV2 and TRBJ1-4; D call uncertain. The CDR3 covers 12 residues. From germline, CDR1 is SNHLY and CDR2 FYNNEI. Between the trimmed V and J ends, which lost 3 bases and 8 bases, there was a span of 7 bases. The CDR3 region is CASSDSVEKLFF. CDR3 coding DNA: TGTGCCAGCAGTGATTCGGTCGAAAAACTGTTTTTT.

The rearrangement joins TRBV6-2 or TRBV6-3 to TRBJ2-1, with 8 bases that match TRBD2. CDR1 is MNHEY, CDR2 SVGEGT, per germline. This CDR3 region has 16 residues. The V segment lost 3 bases and the J segment 7 bases; nucleotides outside the gene matches: 11. This CDR3 is CASSYPPGGLGNEQFF. The DNA for the CDR3 is TGTGCCAGCAGTTATCCCCCGGGAGGGCTTGGTAATGAGCAGTTCTTC.

The rearrangement uses TRBV11-2 and TRBJ2-2; TRBD1 agrees at 8 bases. There are 14 residues in the CDR3. V shed 1 base and J 6 bases; nucleotides not matched to a gene: 1. Per the germline V gene, CDR1 is SGHAT and CDR2 is FQNNGV. The CDR3: CASSLVQGAGELFF. CDR3 in DNA: TGTGCCAGCAGCTTAGTACAGGGGGCCGGGGAGCTGTTTTTT.

This chain links TRBV30 with TRBJ1-2, with 10 nucleotides matching TRBD1. The germline gives CDR1 GTSNPN, CDR2 SVGIG (reference sequence). The CDR3 consists of 15 residues. Losses at the gene ends were 0 bases for V and 5 bases for J; bases not matched to a gene: 6. The CDR3 sequence is CAWSVSRQGAYGYTF. The CDR3 DNA is TGTGCCTGGAGTGTATCCCGACAGGGGGCTTATGGCTACACCTTC.

This chain uses TRBV28 with TRBJ1-5; no clear D gene. The germline gives CDR1 MDHEN, CDR2 SYDVKM. The V gene lost 7 bases and the J gene lost 0 bases, with 13 bases spanning the gap. This CDR3 comprises 15 residues. CDR3 in DNA: TGTGCCAGCATCGCGGCGGGTGATAGCAATCAGCCCCAGCATTTT. Its protein product is CASIAAGDSNQPQHF.

The J gene is TRBJ2-7, the V gene TRBV7-9, with 9 bases lining up with TRBD1. Looked up from germline, CDR1 is SEHNR and CDR2 is FQNEAQ (reference sequence). There are 15 residues in the CDR3. J gave up 0 bases and V 2 bases, and 2 bases lay outside the gene matches. CDR3 DNA: TGTGCCAGCAGCTTACCGACAGGGGGCTCCTACGAGCAGTACTTC. Encoded protein: CASSLPTGGSYEQYF.

The chain links TRBV27 to TRBJ1-2; no reliable D call. The CDR3 runs to 13 residues. The germline CDR1 and CDR2 sequences are MNHEY and SMNVEV (reference sequence). The V end was cut by 5 bases, the J end by 4 bases, with 11 bases between. The CDR3 DNA reads TGTGCCAGCAGTCGTTCGGGAAGCTATGGCTACACCTTC. Protein: CASSRSGSYGYTF.

This chain connects TRBV7-3 to TRBJ2-2; 13 positions match TRBD2. Losses at the gene ends were 5 bases for V and 5 bases for J; bases not matched to a gene: 5. CDR1 and CDR2 from the germline V gene are SGHTA and FQGTGA. CDR3 length: 16 amino acids. CDR3 loop: CASSRLAGGETGELFF. Here the CDR3 DNA reads TGTGCCAGCAGCCGACTAGCGGGAGGTGAAACCGGGGAGCTGTTTTTT.

The V call is TRBV9, the J call TRBJ2-7; 7 bases fit TRBD2. This CDR3 region has 13 residues. The V segment lost 0 bases and the J segment 9 bases; nucleotides outside the gene matches: 6. Germline V CDR1 and CDR2: SGDLS, YYNGEE. The CDR3 sequence is CASSVDLAGVQYF. In nucleotides, the CDR3 is TGTGCCAGCAGCGTAGATCTTGCGGGAGTGCAGTACTTC.

This clone was seen once. The CDR3 loop is CASSSYYGYTF. CDR3 sequence (DNA): TGTGCCAGCAGCTCCTACTATGGCTACACCTTC. The chain combines TRBV14 with TRBJ1-2; D ambiguous. The germline V gene encodes CDR1 SGHDN and CDR2 FVKESK. Between the trimmed V and J ends, which lost 5 bases and 3 bases, there was a span of 4 bases. The CDR3 is made up of 11 amino acids.

The gene calls are TRBV27 and TRBJ2-7, with 11 bases fitting TRBD2. Germline lookup yields CDR1 MNHEY and CDR2 SMNVEV (reference sequence). The CDR3 sequence is 14 residues long. V shed 6 bases and J 5 bases; nucleotides not matched to a gene: 6. In nucleotides, the CDR3 is TGTGCCAGCAGGTTAGCGGGAGGGCTAAACGAGCAGTACTTC. Its protein is CASRLAGGLNEQYF.

The chain carries TRBV6-4 and TRBJ1-2; D is undetermined. Germline CDR1 MRHNA, CDR2 SNTAGT. Trimming shortened V by 2 bases and J by 6 bases, and 10 bases separated the two germline ends. The CDR3 length is 13 residues. The CDR3 region is CASSDSPLNGYTF. DNA of the CDR3: TGTGCCAGCAGTGACAGCCCCCTCAATGGCTACACCTTC.

This chain uses TRBV7-2 with TRBJ2-7; 12 bases are shared with TRBD2. Trimming removed 6 bases from V and 4 bases from J; junction bases left unmatched: 7. The germline V gene has CDR1 SGHTA and CDR2 FQGNSA. The length of the CDR3 is 15 residues. CDR3 in DNA: TGTGCCAGCAGGCAACTAGCGGGAGGTTCGTACGAGCAGTACTTC. Translating it yields CASRQLAGGSYEQYF.

Here the CDR3 reads CASSLYAGYVATNEKLFF. Written as DNA, the CDR3 is TGTGCCAGCAGCCTGTATGCAGGTTACGTCGCAACTAATGAAAAACTGTTTTTT. The gene calls are TRBV21-1 and TRBJ1-4; the D call in the table, TRBD1, was not verified against the DNA. TRBV21-1 is a documented pseudogene. This CDR3 has 18 amino acids.

This chain connects TRBV7-2 to TRBJ2-4; D is unresolved. This CDR3 is built from 12 residues. V gave up 4 bases and J gave up 4 bases, with 5 bases separating them. In germline, CDR1 is SGHTA, CDR2 FQGNSA. This chain's CDR3 is CASSSLKNIQYF. The CDR3 DNA reads as TGTGCCAGCAGCTCGTTGAAAAACATTCAGTACTTC. Full variable domain (outside the CDR3, taken from reference TRBV7-2 and TRBJ2-4): GAGVSQSPSNKVTEKGKDVELRCDPISGHTALYWYRQSLGQGLEFLIYFQGNSAPDKSGLPSDRFSAERTGGSVSTLTIQRTQQEDSAVYLCASSSLKNIQYFGAGTRLSVL.

Here the CDR3 reads CASSLDIGAYGYTF. In DNA form, the CDR3 reads TGCGCCAGCAGCTTGGATATAGGAGCCTATGGCTACACCTTC. The V call is TRBV5-1, the J call TRBJ1-2; D unclear. The V and J ends lost 0 bases and 4 bases respectively, with 10 bases between them. CDR3 length: 14 residues. CDR1 and CDR2 (germline): SGHRS, YFSETQ.

In its sample, this clone was seen a few times. J is TRBJ2-2 and V is TRBV24-1; 9 positions match TRBD2. This CDR3 comprises 17 residues. V was pared by 3 bases and J by 2 bases, with 6 bases of the junction left unmatched. CDR1 and CDR2 from the germline V gene are KGHDR and SFDVKD. Here the CDR3 DNA reads TGTGCCACCAGTGATAGTTTAGCGGGAGTAAACACCGGGGAGCTGTTTTTT. It translates to CATSDSLAGVNTGELFF.

The rearrangement links TRBV7-8 to TRBJ2-5; TRBD1 is a possible D gene (5 bases). This CDR3 contains 16 residues. Germline CDR1 SGHVS, CDR2 FQNEAQ. Between the trimmed V and J ends, which lost 6 bases and 4 bases, there was a span of 21 bases. CDR3 in DNA: TGTGCCAGCAGGACGAGGCAGGGTGTAGGACGAGAGACCCAGTACTTC. It translates to CASRTRQGVGRETQYF.

The CDR3 protein is CASSTDGPRAQHF. In nucleotides, the CDR3 is TGTGCCAGTAGTACGGACGGACCCAGGGCCCAGCATTTT. The rearrangement uses TRBV19 and TRBJ1-5; a possible D gene is TRBD1 (5 bases). CDR1 and CDR2 (germline): LNHDA, SQIVND (reference sequence). V was shortened by 4 bases and J by 11 bases, with 15 bases between the two germline ends. CDR3 length equals 13 residues. Full variable domain (remainder filled in from reference TRBV19 and TRBJ1-5): DGGITQSPKYLFRKEGQNVTLSCEQNLNHDAMYWYRQDPGQGLRLIYYSQIVNDFQKGDIAEGYSVSREKKESFPLTVTSAQKNPTAFYLCASSTDGPRAQHFGDGTRLSIL.

The CDR3 spells CASSLGDSGNTIYF. The CDR3 region has the DNA TGTGCCAGCAGCCTAGGGGATTCTGGAAACACCATATATTTT. V gene TRBV5-8 combines with J gene TRBJ1-3, with TRBD1 as a possible D gene (5 bases). The germline CDR1 and CDR2 sequences are SGHTS and YDEGEE. The length of the CDR3 is 14 residues. The germline V and J ends were trimmed by 4 bases and 1 base, with 9 bases remaining between them.

The chain couples TRBV27 to TRBJ1-1; D remains unclear. This CDR3 is built from 15 residues. Trimming removed 4 bases from V and 4 bases from J, with 16 bases in between. Germline values: CDR1 MNHEY, CDR2 SMNVEV (reference sequence). The DNA for the CDR3 is TGTGCCAGCAGTTCGGCTCCGGGGATGGGCACTGAAGCTTTCTTT. Its protein product is CASSSAPGMGTEAFF.

This clone was detected once. J is TRBJ1-5 and V is TRBV3-1 (or the pseudogene TRBV3-2), with D tentatively TRBD1 (5 bases). With 0 bases removed from V and 3 bases from J, the gap between germline ends came to 9 bases. The CDR3 length is 15 residues. CDR1 LGHDT and CDR2 YNNKEL come from the germline V gene (reference sequence). The CDR3 loop is CASSQDGAANQPQHF. DNA for the CDR3: TGTGCCAGCAGCCAAGATGGGGCAGCCAATCAGCCCCAGCATTTT.

This clone was picked up one time. The chain employs TRBV9 and TRBJ2-2; possible D gene TRBD2, 6 bases. Trimming removed 0 bases from V and 6 bases from J, with 9 bases in between. The germline V gene has CDR1 SGDLS and CDR2 YYNGEE. The CDR3 length is 14 residues. CDR3 protein: CASSVDSGAGELFF. The DNA of the CDR3 is TGTGCCAGCAGCGTAGACTCGGGGGCCGGGGAGCTGTTTTTT.